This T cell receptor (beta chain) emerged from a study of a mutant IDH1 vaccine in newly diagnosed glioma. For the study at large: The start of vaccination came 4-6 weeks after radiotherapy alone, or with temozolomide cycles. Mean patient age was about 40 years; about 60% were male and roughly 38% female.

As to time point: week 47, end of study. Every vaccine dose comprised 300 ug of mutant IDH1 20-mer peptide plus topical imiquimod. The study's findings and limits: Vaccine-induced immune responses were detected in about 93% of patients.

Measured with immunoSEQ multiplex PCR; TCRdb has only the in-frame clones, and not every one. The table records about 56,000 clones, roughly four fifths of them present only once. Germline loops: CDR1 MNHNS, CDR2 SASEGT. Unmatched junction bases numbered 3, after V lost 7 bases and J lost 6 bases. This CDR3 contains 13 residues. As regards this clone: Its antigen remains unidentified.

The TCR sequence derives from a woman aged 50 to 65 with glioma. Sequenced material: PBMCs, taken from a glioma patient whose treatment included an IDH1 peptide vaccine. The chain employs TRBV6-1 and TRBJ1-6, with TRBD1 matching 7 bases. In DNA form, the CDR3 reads TGTGCCAGCACGGGACAGCCTAATTCACCCCTCCACTTT. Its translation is CASTGQPNSPLHF.